Sequencing of this TCR beta chain was carried out in a study of T cells in Graves' hyperthyroidism and ophthalmopathy. Across the whole study: The authors collected peripheral blood at initial diagnosis, before any treatment.

V was clipped by 10 bases and J by 4 bases, with 16 bases between them. The germline V gene encodes CDR1 MNHNS and CDR2 SASEGT. The CDR3 runs 13 residues. There were TCR beta CDR3 regions amplified from RNA transcripts. The primer set for the first-round RT-PCR of the TCR CDR3 was HTBI. TCRdb reprocessed the multiplex PCR reads via MiXCR and lists one record per CDR3 protein. This table has about 770,000 distinct CDR3 sequences, 15% to 20% appearing once. The blood sample was taken at first hyperthyroidism diagnosis, before any ophthalmopathy symptoms. Sample: blood. This receptor was taken from a woman aged 50 to 60 with Graves' hyperthyroidism that later progressed to Graves' ophthalmopathy. The chain is built from TRBV6-1 and TRBJ1-1, with TRBD1 as a possible D gene (5 bases). CDR3 in DNA: TGTGCCACCAAAAGGGGCATGAGCACTGAAGCTTTCTTT. This sequence encodes CATKRGMSTEAFF.